The 15 T cell receptor beta chains reported below all come from one sample, sequenced in a study of beta chain features in type 1 diabetes. For these receptors, no antigen is known. The whole isolated RNA underwent reverse transcription, so sequencing captured expressed TCRB transcripts. The method was immunoSEQ multiplex PCR; TCRdb's version includes in-frame clones alone and lacks a portion of them. The table includes approximately 50,000 clones, roughly 39% detected once. Broader study findings: Shorter TCRB CDR3s, moderately but significantly so, marked every one of the four CD4+ subsets in Type 1 diabetes patients.

Material for sequencing was Tregs from blood. The receptors were sampled from a man aged 25-40 years with type 1 diabetes.

The CDR3 coding sequence is TGCAGCGCGACGCGTGGAGACGATGCGGGCGAGCAGTACTTC. It translates to CSATRGDDAGEQYF. The chain carries TRBV29-1 and TRBJ2-7, with D possibly matching TRBD2 (5 bases). There are 14 residues in the CDR3. The V gene's germline CDR1 is SQVTM and CDR2 ANQGSEA. V was clipped by 7 bases and J by 6 bases, with 22 bases between them.

The chain carries TRBV6-5 and TRBJ2-7, with TRBD2 matching over 8 bases. CDR1 is MNHEY and CDR2 is SVGAGI in the germline V gene. The CDR3 is 14 amino acids. The V gene end was trimmed by 0 bases and the J gene end by 2 bases; junction bases not matched to a gene: 0. The CDR3 DNA sequence: TGTGCCAGCAGTTACTCGACTAGCGCCTACGAGCAGTACTTC. Its protein product is CASSYSTSAYEQYF.

This clone was found a few times. This rearrangement joins TRBV7-3 to TRBJ1-1; D might be TRBD1 (6 bases). Trimming took off 5 bases at V and 3 bases at J, with 13 bases between the two ends. The CDR3 has 14 residues. Germline V CDR1 and CDR2: SGHTA, FQGTGA. The CDR3: CASSESGTYTEAFF. CDR3 DNA sequence: TGTGCCAGCAGCGAGTCCGGGACATACACTGAAGCTTTCTTT.

The chain carries TRBV18 and TRBJ2-3; D not resolved. Germline V gene sequence: CDR1 KGHSH, CDR2 LQKENI. V was trimmed by 3 bases and J by 1 base, leaving 2 bases between them. The CDR3 contains 12 residues. The CDR3 loop is CASSPGTDTQYF. DNA of the CDR3: TGTGCCAGCTCACCCGGCACAGATACGCAGTATTTT. The whole variable domain, filled in from reference TRBV18 and TRBJ2-3, reads NAGVMQNPRHLVRRRGQEARLRCSPMKGHSHVYWYRQLPEEGLKFMVYLQKENIIDESGMPKERFSAEFPKEGPSILRIQQVVRGDSAAYFCASSPGTDTQYFGPGTRLTVL.

A few counts support this clone. The chain is built from TRBV7-2 and TRBJ2-2, with 15 bases that match TRBD2. The CDR3 totals 16 residues. The germline V gene encodes CDR1 SGHTA and CDR2 FQGNSA. Trimming took 4 bases from V and 4 from J; bases not matched to a gene: 1. The CDR3 nucleotides read TGTGCCAGCAGCTCGGGACTAGCGGGAGGCACCGGGGAGCTGTTTTTT. Encoded protein: CASSSGLAGGTGELFF. Based on the CDR3 plus reference TRBV7-2 and TRBJ2-2, the full variable domain is GAGVSQSPSNKVTEKGKDVELRCDPISGHTALYWYRQSLGQGLEFLIYFQGNSAPDKSGLPSDRFSAERTGGSVSTLTIQRTQQEDSAVYLCASSSGLAGGTGELFFGEGSRLTVL.

V gene TRBV18 combines with J gene TRBJ2-5; the match to TRBD2 covers 11 bases. The germline CDR1 and CDR2 sequences are KGHSH and LQKENI. V shed 0 bases and J 5 bases; nucleotides not matched to a gene: 8. There are 17 residues in the CDR3. CDR3 in amino acids: CASSPPGLAVRGETQYF. As DNA, the CDR3 is TGTGCCAGCTCACCACCGGGACTAGCGGTTCGGGGGGAGACCCAGTACTTC.

Only a few counts were recorded for this clone. This chain uses TRBV29-1 with TRBJ2-7; 8 bases are a match to TRBD2. J lost 3 bases, V lost 4 bases, and 5 bases had no gene match. Germline-derived CDR1 and CDR2 are SQVTM and ANQGSEA. This CDR3 is 13 amino acids long. The CDR3 reads CSVGSGGFYEQYF. The CDR3 bases are TGCAGCGTTGGGTCGGGAGGGTTCTACGAGCAGTACTTC.

The sample holds a few counts of this clone. The chain carries TRBV6-1 and TRBJ2-7; TRBD2 matches at 7 bases. J was trimmed by 4 bases and V by 6 bases; bases with no gene match: 9. The CDR3 contains 14 residues. In germline, CDR1 is MNHNS, CDR2 SASEGT. The CDR3 here is CASRVAGEQYEQYF. DNA of the CDR3: TGTGCCAGCAGGGTGGCGGGGGAACAGTACGAGCAGTACTTC.

The sample holds a few counts of this clone. V gene TRBV5-6 combines with J gene TRBJ2-1, with a tentative D call TRBD1 (6 bases). The CDR3 extends over 15 amino acids. CDR1 is SGHDT and CDR2 is YYEEEE in the germline V gene. The V end was cut by 0 bases, the J end by 0 bases, with 7 bases between. The CDR3 region is CASSLGTASYNEQFF. DNA of the CDR3: TGTGCCAGCAGCTTGGGGACAGCCTCCTACAATGAGCAGTTCTTC.

The V gene is TRBV30, the J gene TRBJ1-5; D is undetermined. The CDR3 is 14 amino acids. CDR1 and CDR2 from the germline V gene are GTSNPN and SVGIG (reference sequence). CDR3 protein: CALGGSDGNQPQHF. CDR3 sequence (DNA): TGTGCGTTGGGAGGGAGTGATGGCAATCAGCCCCAGCATTTT.

This CDR3 is CASSYSRGDTQYF. Here the CDR3 DNA reads TGTGCCAGCAGTTACTCGAGGGGGGATACGCAGTATTTT. V is TRBV6-5 and J is TRBJ2-3, with D tentatively TRBD1 (6 bases). The CDR3 runs to 13 residues. Trimming pared 0 bases from V and 6 bases from J, leaving 7 bases between. The V gene's germline CDR1 is MNHEY and CDR2 SVGAGI.

This chain links TRBV6-6 with TRBJ2-7, with D possibly matching TRBD2 (6 bases). In germline, CDR1 is MNHNY, CDR2 SVGAGI (reference sequence). The CDR3 covers 14 residues. Trimming removed 0 bases at V and 5 bases at J, with 11 bases between. CDR3 amino acids: CASSYSRERHEQYF. In nucleotides, the CDR3 is TGTGCCAGCAGTTACTCCCGGGAGCGCCACGAGCAGTACTTC.

The rearrangement links TRBV9 to TRBJ2-5; 10 nucleotides line up with TRBD1. The length of the CDR3 is 15 residues. From germline, CDR1 is SGDLS and CDR2 YYNGEE. V gave up 4 bases and J gave up 4 bases; unmatched junction bases: 7. CDR3 DNA sequence: TGTGCCAGCAGCCCTCGGGACAGGGGTAGAGAGACCCAGTACTTC. Translated, it gives CASSPRDRGRETQYF. Supplemented by reference TRBV9 and TRBJ2-5, the full variable domain reads DSGVTQTPKHLITATGQRVTLRCSPRSGDLSVYWYQQSLDQGLQFLIQYYNGEERAKGNILERFSAQQFPDLHSELNLSSLELGDSALYFCASSPRDRGRETQYFGPGTRLLVL.

This sequence joins TRBV18 and TRBJ2-2, with D possibly TRBD1 on 5 matching bases. Germline V gives CDR1 KGHSH, CDR2 LQKENI. The CDR3 consists of 15 residues. V lost 1 base, J lost 1 base, and 7 bases lay in between. The CDR3 is CASSPRTGNTGELFF. As DNA, the CDR3 is TGTGCCAGCTCACCACGAACAGGGAACACCGGGGAGCTGTTTTTT. The variable domain in full, with the rest retrieved from reference TRBV18 and TRBJ2-2, is NAGVMQNPRHLVRRRGQEARLRCSPMKGHSHVYWYRQLPEEGLKFMVYLQKENIIDESGMPKERFSAEFPKEGPSILRIQQVVRGDSAAYFCASSPRTGNTGELFFGEGSRLTVL.

The chain couples TRBV19 to TRBJ2-5; D call uncertain. Germline-derived CDR1 and CDR2 are LNHDA and SQIVND (reference sequence). This CDR3 is 13 amino acids long. V lost 6 bases and J lost 2, with 10 bases in between. The CDR3 region is CASSRFGQETQYF. In DNA form, the CDR3 reads TGTGCCAGTAGCCGGTTTGGTCAAGAGACCCAGTACTTC.